The rows below give T cell receptor beta chains drawn from one sample of a study of T cell changes during pregnancy in multiple sclerosis. Assay: immunoSEQ multiplex PCR; the TCRdb copy retains only in-frame clones and omits some. The repertoire includes about 73,000 clones, roughly 90% of them detected once, and more than 8% sits in the top ten. The specimen was peripheral blood, collected after pregnancy. The receptors come from a female donor in good health, enrolled as a control in a pregnancy study. CDR3s leave out the opening cysteine and the closing phenylalanine or tryptophan.

v_gene: TRBV23-1
j_gene: TRBJ2-6
CDR3aa: ASRPGTGRPGANVLT

v_gene: TRBV12-1
j_gene: TRBJ2-1
CDR3aa: ATRGGRSYNEQF

v_gene: TRBV27
j_gene: TRBJ2-7
CDR3aa: ASSSRPGQDYEQY

v_gene: TRBV19
j_gene: TRBJ1-2
CDR3aa: ASRGQANYGYT

v_gene: TRBV18
j_gene: TRBJ2-3
CDR3aa: ASSPRTSGRTDTQY

v_gene: TRBV6-5
j_gene: TRBJ1-5
CDR3aa: ASSQGAGQPQH

v_gene: TRBV7-9
j_gene: TRBJ1-2
CDR3aa: ASSQPGQGVGYT

v_gene: TRBV9
j_gene: TRBJ2-7
CDR3aa: ASSVGPPPNYEQY

v_gene: TRBV29-1
j_gene: TRBJ2-7
CDR3aa: SVRLTGEQY

v_gene: TRBV19
j_gene: TRBJ1-1
CDR3aa: ASSSSSSLNTEAF

v_gene: TRBV6-6
j_gene: TRBJ1-3
CDR3aa: ASNGLGLPGNTIY

v_gene: TRBV9
j_gene: TRBJ2-1
CDR3aa: ASSVETSGVYNEQF

v_gene: TRBV4-2
j_gene: TRBJ2-1
CDR3aa: ASSQPQLPTNNEQF

v_gene: TRBV7-8
j_gene: TRBJ1-1
CDR3aa: ASSGGGNNEAF

v_gene: TRBV18
j_gene: TRBJ1-1
CDR3aa: ASSPPGVTEAF

v_gene: TRBV6-6
j_gene: TRBJ1-2
CDR3aa: ASRPSLGLNYGYT

v_gene: TRBV9
j_gene: TRBJ1-2
CDR3aa: ASSKGAGFNYGYT

v_gene: TRBV30
j_gene: TRBJ1-2
CDR3aa: AWSAQGLVYGYT

v_gene: TRBV7-9
j_gene: TRBJ2-5
CDR3aa: ASSLAHSQETQY

v_gene: TRBV10-3
j_gene: TRBJ2-2
CDR3aa: AITRGGTGELF

v_gene: TRBV5-1
j_gene: TRBJ2-7
CDR3aa: ASSPTPPGQGHEQY

v_gene: TRBV5-1
j_gene: TRBJ2-3
CDR3aa: ASSSGLILYTDTQY

v_gene: TRBV7-7
j_gene: TRBJ2-1
CDR3aa: ASSRTGTSYNEQF

v_gene: TRBV2
j_gene: TRBJ2-2
CDR3aa: ASSGNVIDTGELF

v_gene: TRBV4-3
j_gene: TRBJ2-6
CDR3aa: ASSQDWGRDSLFSGANVLT

v_gene: TRBV5-4
j_gene: TRBJ2-7
CDR3aa: ASSSSGPSI

v_gene: TRBV19
j_gene: TRBJ2-2
CDR3aa: ASRTTSTGTGGTHFGELF